Described below is a single T cell receptor beta chain sequence and its context. The record originates from a study of regulatory T cells in long-lasting Graves disease. Background on the study: Patients newly diagnosed with Graves' had been on antithyroid drugs for under 3 months.

Arm-PCR of CDR3 regions and iRepertoire HTBI primers were the basis on which TCR beta libraries were built. TCRdb independently ran MiXCR on the multiplex PCR reads; one entry per CDR3 protein. The data contain 200,000 to 250,000 distinct CDR3 sequences, approximately 19% of them seen just once; the ten biggest clones take up 12%. The CDR3 sequence is 12 residues long. The V end was cut by 3 bases, the J end by 8 bases, with 11 bases between. From germline, CDR1 is SGHNT and CDR2 YYREEE (reference sequence). Noted time point: newly diagnosed GD, antithyroid drugs for less than 3 months. The TCR library used RNA extracted from PBMCs. The same sample was also used in a study of T cells in Graves' hyperthyroidism and ophthalmopathy. That paper states: Hyperthyroidism, newly diagnosed and lasting under 2 months, affected patients aged 18 to 65.

J is TRBJ1-2 and V is TRBV5-4, with D uncertain. The TCR sequence derives from a woman aged 25 to 39 with Graves disease. This material consisted of peripheral blood mononuclear cells (PBMCs), taken at new diagnosis, from a patient treated with antithyroid drugs. CDR3 sequence reads: CASSSNQAGYTF. The CDR3 nucleotides read TGTGCCAGCAGCTCCAACCAGGCGGGCTACACCTTC.